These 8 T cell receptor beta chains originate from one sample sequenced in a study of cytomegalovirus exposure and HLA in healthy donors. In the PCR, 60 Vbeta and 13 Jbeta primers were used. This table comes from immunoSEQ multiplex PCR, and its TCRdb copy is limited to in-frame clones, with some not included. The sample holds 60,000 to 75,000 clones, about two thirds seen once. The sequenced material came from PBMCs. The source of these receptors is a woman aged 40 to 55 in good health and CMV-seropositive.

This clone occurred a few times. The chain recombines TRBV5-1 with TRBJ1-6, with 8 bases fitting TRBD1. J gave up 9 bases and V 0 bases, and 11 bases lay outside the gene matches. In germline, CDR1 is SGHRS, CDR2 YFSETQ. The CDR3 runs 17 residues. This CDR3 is CASSLAPGQAPVSPLHF. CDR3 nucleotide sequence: TGCGCCAGCAGCTTGGCCCCGGGACAGGCCCCAGTTTCACCCCTCCACTTT. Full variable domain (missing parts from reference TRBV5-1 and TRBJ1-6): KAGVTQTPRYLIKTRGQQVTLSCSPISGHRSVSWYQQTPGQGLQFLFEYFSETQRNKGNFPGRFSGRQFSNSRSEMNVSTLELGDSALYLCASSLAPGQAPVSPLHFGNGTRLTVT.

CDR3 region: CASSGQGDEQYF. Here the CDR3 DNA reads TGTGCCAGCAGTGGACAGGGGGACGAGCAGTACTTC. The V call is TRBV6-6, the J call TRBJ2-7; TRBD1 agrees at 10 bases. The CDR3 consists of 12 residues. Looked up from germline, CDR1 is MNHNY and CDR2 is SVGAGI (reference sequence). V lost 5 bases and J lost 5; bases outside the gene matches: 0.

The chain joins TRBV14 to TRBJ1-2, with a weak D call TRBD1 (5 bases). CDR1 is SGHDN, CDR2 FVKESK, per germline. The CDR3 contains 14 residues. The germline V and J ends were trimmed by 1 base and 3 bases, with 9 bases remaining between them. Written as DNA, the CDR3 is TGTGCCAGCAGCCAAGTCGAGACAGACTATGGCTACACCTTC. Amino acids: CASSQVETDYGYTF.

CDR3 in DNA: TGTGCCAGCAGCTTTGCGGGGGCCACAGATACGCAGTATTTT. It codes for CASSFAGATDTQYF. This sequence joins TRBV7-3 and TRBJ2-3; TRBD2 might be the D (7 bases). The V gene's germline CDR1 is SGHTA and CDR2 FQGTGA. CDR3 length equals 14 residues. V lost 3 bases and J 2 bases, leaving 9 bases between the germline ends. Full variable domain (rest looked up from reference TRBV7-3 and TRBJ2-3): GAGVSQTPSNKVTEKGKYVELRCDPISGHTALYWYRQSLGQGPEFLIYFQGTGAADDSGLPNDRFFAVRPEGSVSTLKIQRTERGDSAVYLCASSFAGATDTQYFGPGTRLTVL.

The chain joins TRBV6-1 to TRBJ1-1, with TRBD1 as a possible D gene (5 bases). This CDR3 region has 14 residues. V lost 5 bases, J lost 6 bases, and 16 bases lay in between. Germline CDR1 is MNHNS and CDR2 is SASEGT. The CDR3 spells CASSRVGPGAEAFF. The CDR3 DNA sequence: TGTGCCAGCAGTCGAGTGGGACCGGGGGCTGAAGCTTTCTTT.

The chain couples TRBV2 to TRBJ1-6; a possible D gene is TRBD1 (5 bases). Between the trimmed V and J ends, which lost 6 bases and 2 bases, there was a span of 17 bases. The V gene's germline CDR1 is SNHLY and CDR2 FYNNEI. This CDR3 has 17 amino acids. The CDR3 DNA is TGTGCCAGCAGAAGCCGGGACTCCAGGACCTATAATTCACCCCTCCACTTT. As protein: CASRSRDSRTYNSPLHF.

Here the CDR3 DNA reads TGTGCCAGCAGCTCCAACCGCGGGGGAAACTACGAGCAGTACTTC. As protein: CASSSNRGGNYEQYF. J is TRBJ2-7 and V is TRBV13; 7 bases map to TRBD2. The CDR3 has 15 amino acids. V dropped 4 bases and J dropped 3; count of bases not matched to a gene: 9. Germline V lookup: CDR1 PRHDT, CDR2 FYEKMQ (reference sequence). Supplemented by reference TRBV13 and TRBJ2-7, the full variable domain reads AAGVIQSPRHLIKEKRETATLKCYPIPRHDTVYWYQQGPGQDPQFLISFYEKMQSDKGSIPDRFSAQQFSDYHSELNMSSLELGDSALYFCASSSNRGGNYEQYFGPGTRLTVT.

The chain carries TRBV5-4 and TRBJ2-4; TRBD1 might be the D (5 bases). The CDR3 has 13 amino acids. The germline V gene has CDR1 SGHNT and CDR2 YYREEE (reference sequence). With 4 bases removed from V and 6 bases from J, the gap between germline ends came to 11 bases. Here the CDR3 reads CASSPPDRNIQYF. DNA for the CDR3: TGTGCCAGCAGCCCGCCTGACAGAAACATTCAGTACTTC.